This TCR beta chain was profiled in a study of sequential checkpoint blockade in melanoma. The J segment lost 2 bases and the V segment lost 4 bases, leaving 4 bases of the junction unmatched. In germline, CDR1 is LGHNA, CDR2 YSLEER. CDR3 length: 15 amino acids. Some clones are missing from TCRdb's copy, which holds only in-frame ones; the method was immunoSEQ multiplex PCR. The sample lists about 38,000 clones, around nine tenths occurring once. Treatment noted: randomized to nivolumab then ipilimumab (arm A) or the reverse (arm B). Sorted cells were live CD3+CD8+, lacking CD19 and CD56, from PBMCs. This clonotype was sampled from a human donor with melanoma. This chain connects TRBV4-3 to TRBJ2-2, with 7 bases that match TRBD1. Sequenced material: CD8+ T cells sorted from blood (inferred from file names), taken from a patient given nivolumab and ipilimumab in sequence. The CDR3 loop is CASSPGTANTGELFF. CDR3 in DNA: TGCGCCAGCAGCCCCGGGACAGCCAACACCGGGGAGCTGTTTTTT.